These 10 T cell receptor beta chains were all obtained from the same sample, sequenced in a study of shared clonotypes between healthy human individuals (dated by TCRdb to 2020 to 2021). The library was prepared using the immunoSEQ multiplex PCR assay. The source is immuneACCESS, and TCRdb retained only in-frame sequences with V and J called. Part of the clones is not carried over; for the studies checked, unresolved V genes explain less than half of this, and the remainder is unexplained. The sample table contains 2 million to 3 million clones; only one count was recorded for 93% of them. The top ten clonotypes cover about 0.38% of the sample. The sample taken for sequencing was naive CD4+ T cells from PBMCs. In the paper's terms, the cell subset or site label means: CD45RA+ positively selected. The receptors stem from a man aged 18 to 29 in good health. Some clones in this sample may be carry-over from other donors' samples.

About this clone itself: This CDR3 is also generated by other DNA sequences in the sample. The chain recombines TRBV5-4 with TRBJ1-4; D is unresolved. Germline assignment: CDR1 SGHNT and CDR2 YYREEE (reference sequence). V lost 0 bases and J 2 bases, leaving 8 bases between the germline ends. This CDR3 region has 15 residues. The CDR3 reads CASSLGGTTNEKLFF. The CDR3 region has the DNA TGTGCCAGCAGCTTGGGGGGTACGACTAATGAAAAACTGTTTTTT.

The chain is built from TRBV12-5 and TRBJ2-3; perhaps D is TRBD1 or TRBD2 (5 bases each). Trimming removed 1 base from V and 6 bases from J, with 11 bases in between. CDR1 LGHNT and CDR2 FRNRAP come from the germline V gene. This CDR3 contains 14 residues. The CDR3 reads CASGLAGTPDTQYF. The CDR3 DNA sequence: TGTGCTAGTGGTTTGGCAGGGACCCCGGATACGCAGTATTTT.

This sequence joins TRBV5-5 and TRBJ2-5, with 12 bases identical to TRBD2. The CDR3 totals 16 residues. The trim removed 4 bases at V and 5 bases at J, leaving 9 bases unmatched. Germline CDR1 SGHKS, CDR2 YYEKEE (reference sequence). The CDR3: CASSLASGRAGETQYF. In DNA, the CDR3 is TGTGCCAGCAGCCTTGCTAGCGGGAGGGCGGGGGAGACCCAGTACTTC.

The chain carries TRBV7-3 and TRBJ2-2; 11 nucleotides align to TRBD2. This CDR3 has 16 amino acids. The germline CDR1 and CDR2 sequences are SGHTA and FQGTGA. J was trimmed by 4 bases and V by 2 bases; bases with no gene match: 3. The CDR3 loop reads CASSLLAGGVTGELFF. DNA for the CDR3: TGTGCCAGCAGCTTACTAGCGGGAGGCGTCACCGGGGAGCTGTTTTTT.

Comments on this clone: In the same sample, other DNA sequences code for this CDR3. The gene calls are TRBV10-1 and TRBJ1-1; D is possibly TRBD1 (5 bases). Germline lookup yields CDR1 WNHNN and CDR2 SYGVQD (reference sequence). With 6 bases removed from V and 1 base from J, the gap between germline ends came to 15 bases. The length of the CDR3 is 15 residues. CDR3 nucleotides: TGCGCCAGCAGGGAAGGGGATGCGGGGAACACTGAAGCTTTCTTT. This encodes CASREGDAGNTEAFF.

This chain joins TRBV5-4 and TRBJ2-2; unclear D gene. V lost 1 base to trimming and J lost 2 bases, with 9 bases between them. Germline CDR1 SGHNT, CDR2 YYREEE (reference sequence). This CDR3 is built from 15 residues. The CDR3 loop is CASSLPPGNTGELFF. In DNA, the CDR3 is TGTGCCAGCAGCTTGCCCCCAGGAAACACCGGGGAGCTGTTTTTT. Full variable domain (missing parts from reference TRBV5-4 and TRBJ2-2): ETGVTQSPTHLIKTRGQQVTLRCSSQSGHNTVSWYQQALGQGPQFIFQYYREEENGRGNFPPRFSGLQFPNYSSELNVNALELDDSALYLCASSLPPGNTGELFFGEGSRLTVL.

V usage is TRBV7-8 and J usage is TRBJ2-7; 9 nucleotides align to TRBD1. Germline CDR1 and CDR2: SGHVS and FQNEAQ. The J segment lost 4 bases and the V segment lost 2 bases, leaving 3 bases of the junction unmatched. The CDR3 runs 14 residues. The CDR3 sequence: CASSLTGGVYEQYF. The CDR3 bases are TGTGCCAGCAGCTTAACAGGGGGCGTGTACGAGCAGTACTTC.

V and J are TRBV6-1 and TRBJ2-7; no clear D gene. Germline loops: CDR1 MNHNS, CDR2 SASEGT. The V gene lost 3 bases and the J gene lost 3 bases, with 9 bases spanning the gap. The CDR3 length is 13 residues. Written as DNA, the CDR3 is TGTGCCAGCAGTGATACGGGCCGCTACGAGCAGTACTTC. The encoded protein is CASSDTGRYEQYF.

The chain couples TRBV28 to TRBJ2-1; D possibly corresponds to TRBD1 (5 bases). This CDR3 is built from 11 residues. The V gene lost 5 bases and the J gene lost 10 bases, with 9 bases spanning the gap. Germline values: CDR1 MDHEN, CDR2 SYDVKM. CDR3: CASSKGYEQFF. The CDR3 DNA is TGTGCCAGCAGTAAGGGGTACGAGCAGTTCTTC.

The chain employs TRBV6-6 and TRBJ2-4; D gene unclear. Looked up from germline, CDR1 is MNHNY and CDR2 is SVGAGI (reference sequence). There are 13 residues in the CDR3. The V end was cut by 6 bases, the J end by 1 base, with 7 bases between. This CDR3 is CASRQEAKNIQYF. The CDR3 coding sequence is TGTGCCAGCAGGCAGGAGGCCAAAAACATTCAGTACTTC.